This T cell receptor beta chain was sequenced during a study of blood T cell repertoires in COVID-19. Turning to the study itself: Sample material is recorded as cDNA or gDNA derived from T cells, B-cell-depleted T cells, or PBMCs.

Profiling relied on immunoSEQ multiplex PCR, and the TCRdb table lists in-frame clones only, not all of them. The data show 150,000 or so clones, around 80% seen once. Which cohort a participant joined came from the clinical history participants gave. This clone was observed once. The CDR3 length is 14 residues. V lost 3 bases to trimming and J lost 9 bases, with 12 bases between them. Per the germline V gene, CDR1 is KGHSH and CDR2 is LQKENI. Sequencing input: PBMCs or T cells enriched from blood (not recorded which). The V and J genes are TRBV18 and TRBJ1-6; D gene unclear. This clonotype was sampled from an older woman who had recovered from COVID-19. The CDR3 DNA reads as TGTGCCAGCTCACCGGCGGGGTCCGGTTCACCCCTCCACTTT. It yields the protein CASSPAGSGSPLHF.